The 9 T cell receptor beta chains below were found in one sample sequenced in a study. TCRdb passed the RT-PCR reads through MiXCR, listing each CDR3 protein once. The sample shows more than 600,000 distinct CDR3 sequences, about 14% of them seen only once. Sequencing used memory CD4+ T cells from blood. All receptors come from a female donor in good health, serving as a healthy control.

This clonotype was seen many times. The V gene is TRBV5-1, the J gene TRBJ2-7; 9 positions match TRBD1. The CDR3 runs 14 residues. Per germline, CDR1 SGHRS and CDR2 YFSETQ. The V and J ends lost 4 bases and 1 base, in that order; junction bases with no gene match: 3. CDR3 sequence (DNA): TGCGCCAGCAGCACCGGGACAGGGTCCTACGAGCAGTACTTC. Translated, it gives CASSTGTGSYEQYF.

The rearrangement joins TRBV30 to TRBJ2-7; no clear D. The CDR3 sequence is 13 residues long. Germline V lookup: CDR1 GTSNPN, CDR2 SVGIG (reference sequence). The germline V and J ends were trimmed by 1 base and 2 bases, with 9 bases remaining between them. CDR3 sequence (DNA): TGTGCCTGGAGTGGAGGACCTCCCTACGAGCAGTACTTC. This gives the protein CAWSGGPPYEQYF. Using reference TRBV30 and TRBJ2-7 for the parts outside the CDR3, the full variable domain is SQTIHQWPATLVQPVGSPLSLECTVEGTSNPNLYWYRQAAGRGLQLLFYSVGIGQISSEVPQNLSASRPQDRQFILSSKKLLLSDSGFYLCAWSGGPPYEQYFGPGTRLTVT.

This clonotype was detected only a few times. The chain combines TRBV29-1 with TRBJ2-7; 7 nucleotides align to TRBD2. Germline assignment: CDR1 SQVTM and CDR2 ANQGSEA. The CDR3 covers 11 residues. V shed 4 bases and J 5 bases; nucleotides not matched to a gene: 2. CDR3 region: CSVAGGNEQYF. Here the CDR3 DNA reads TGCAGCGTTGCCGGGGGGAACGAGCAGTACTTC.

This chain links TRBV12-3 or TRBV12-4 with TRBJ1-1, with D maybe TRBD1 (5 bases). Trimming took 5 bases from V and 2 from J, leaving 18 bases between them. The CDR3 has 16 amino acids. The CDR3 sequence is CASSHEGKGFNTEAFF. CDR3 sequence (DNA): TGTGCCAGCAGTCATGAGGGGAAGGGCTTCAACACTGAAGCTTTCTTT.

The sample holds a few counts of this clonotype. V gene TRBV7-8 combines with J gene TRBJ2-5; tentative D call: TRBD2 (5 bases). In germline, CDR1 is SGHVS, CDR2 FQNEAQ. Trimming left V 6 bases short and J 5 bases short, with 16 bases between. There are 14 residues in the CDR3. CDR3 DNA sequence: TGTGCCAGCAGGCTGGGATCTAGCCGGGAGACCCAGTACTTC. Translated: CASRLGSSRETQYF.

The chain joins TRBV11-1 to TRBJ1-3; D might be TRBD1 (5 bases). In germline, CDR1 is SGHAT, CDR2 FQDESV (reference sequence). The V end lost 5 bases, the J end lost 1 base, and 9 bases lay between the germline ends. This CDR3 contains 14 residues. The CDR3 DNA follows: TGTGCCAGCAGCAATACAGGATCTGGAAACACCATATATTTT. It translates to CASSNTGSGNTIYF.

This clonotype was counted at least ten times. The V gene is TRBV29-1, the J gene TRBJ1-2, with 11 bases that match TRBD1. The V gene end was trimmed by 6 bases and the J gene end by 7 bases; junction bases not matched to a gene: 4. Germline CDR1 SQVTM, CDR2 ANQGSEA. The CDR3 is made up of 12 amino acids. CDR3 loop: CSVAGTGGGYTF. The CDR3 coding sequence is TGCAGCGTAGCCGGGACAGGGGGTGGCTACACCTTC.

This clonotype was found a few times. The chain carries TRBV4-3 and TRBJ2-5, with TRBD1 as a possible D gene (5 bases). This CDR3 contains 16 residues. Germline lookup yields CDR1 LGHNA and CDR2 YSLEER. The germline V and J ends were trimmed by 1 base and 1 base, with 13 bases remaining between them. The DNA of the CDR3 is TGCGCCAGCAGCCAAGGAGGAAGGGGCGCCCAAGAGACCCAGTACTTC. Translated: CASSQGGRGAQETQYF.

This clonotype was counted only a few times. The rearrangement joins TRBV28 to TRBJ1-2; the D gene is possibly TRBD1 (6 bases). The V end was cut by 7 bases, the J end by 2 bases, with 14 bases between. The germline V gene has CDR1 MDHEN and CDR2 SYDVKM. CDR3 length equals 14 residues. CDR3 sequence (DNA): TGTGCCAGCACTCCACCCCAGGGGAACTATGGCTACACCTTC. Encoded protein: CASTPPQGNYGYTF.